These T cell receptor beta chains were read from a single sample in a study of read filtering for tumor transcriptome and immune sequencing. Using its own MiXCR run on the reads, TCRdb lists one record per CDR3 protein. Altogether 25,000 to 35,000 distinct CDR3 sequences are present, about a fifth being singletons, with the ten largest covering approximately 16%. The material sequenced was a population of CD138-negative cells sorted from bone marrow. The source of these receptors is a donor at least 40 years old with multiple myeloma. Both conserved end residues are part of each CDR3. The order of the fields is D gene, V gene, clone size, J gene, CDR3 protein, CDR3 DNA. The D gene is left open where the match is weak. Not every row has a clone size; where given, it reads once, few, many or a size class.

-	TRBV6-2/TRBV6-3	-	TRBJ1-4	CASLTPTSEKQFF	TGTGCCAGCTTGACACCAACTAGTGAAAAACAGTTTTTT
-	TRBV12-3/TRBV12-4	many	TRBJ1-5	CASRYGVGNQPQHF	TGTGCCAGCAGATATGGGGTGGGCAATCAGCCCCAGCATTTT
-	TRBV6-5	many	TRBJ2-2	CASSYSTRNTGELFF	TGTGCCAGCAGTTACTCGACCAGGAACACCGGGGAGCTGTTTTTT
-	TRBV29-1	many	TRBJ2-5	CSVQKGGAGETQYF	TGCAGCGTTCAAAAGGGGGGGGCGGGGGAGACCCAGTACTTC
TRBD1	TRBV7-8	-	TRBJ1-5	CASSRPGGHQPQHF	TGTGCCAGCAGCCGTCCAGGGGGCCATCAGCCCCAGCATTTT
-	TRBV7-2	many	TRBJ1-2	CASSLAWDGYTF	TGTGCCAGCAGCTTAGCATGGGATGGCTACACCTTC
TRBD2	TRBV28	many	TRBJ2-5	CATGLVNQETQYF	TGTGCCACGGGACTAGTGAATCAAGAGACCCAGTACTTC
-	TRBV10-3	many	TRBJ1-2	CAISEVLRAAKGFYGYTF	TGTGCCATCAGTGAGGTCTTGAGGGCAGCGAAGGGCTTCTATGGCTACACCTTC
-	TRBV20-1	many	TRBJ1-4	CSARDQGDYEKLFF	TGCAGTGCTAGGGATCAGGGCGACTATGAAAAACTGTTTTTT
-	TRBV6-2/TRBV6-3	many	TRBJ2-5	CASSYRPSVQETQYF	TGTGCCAGCAGTTACAGGCCTAGCGTCCAAGAGACCCAGTACTTC
-	TRBV7-8	many	TRBJ2-1	CASSPEGGGNEQFF	TGTGCCAGCAGCCCCGAGGGGGGGGGAAATGAGCAGTTCTTC
-	TRBV7-6	many	TRBJ2-5	CASSLVDTGEETQYF	TGTGCCAGCAGCTTAGTGGACACCGGTGAGGAGACCCAGTACTTC
TRBD2	TRBV7-2	many	TRBJ2-1	CASRDGAGVPRSSYNEQFF	TGTGCCAGCAGGGACGGAGCGGGAGTGCCTAGGAGCTCCTACAATGAGCAGTTCTTC
-	TRBV3-1	many	TRBJ1-1	CASSQAGYPEAFF	TGTGCCAGCAGCCAGGCCGGATACCCTGAAGCTTTCTTT
-	TRBV12-3/TRBV12-4	few	TRBJ2-7	CASSLWRGASYEQYF	TGTGCCAGCAGTTTATGGAGGGGGGCCTCCTACGAGCAGTACTTC
TRBD1	TRBV7-9	many	TRBJ2-7	CASSERGQGSYEQYF	TGTGCCAGCAGCGAAAGGGGACAGGGATCCTACGAGCAGTACTTC
-	TRBV12-3/TRBV12-4	many	TRBJ2-5	CASSLVPRGPETQYF	TGTGCCAGCAGTTTAGTCCCCAGGGGACCAGAGACCCAGTACTTC
TRBD2	TRBV24-1	many	TRBJ2-7	CATSARESPYEQYF	TGTGCCACCAGTGCGCGGGAGTCTCCCTACGAGCAGTACTTC
TRBD1	TRBV6-5	-	TRBJ1-1	CASSSGQGITEAFF	TGTGCCAGCAGCTCGGGACAGGGGATAACTGAAGCTTTCTTT
-	TRBV18	many	TRBJ2-1	CASSRSNEQFF	TGTGCCAGCTCACGGAGTAATGAGCAGTTCTTC
-	TRBV12-3/TRBV12-4	many	TRBJ1-1	CASSFGRDEAFF	TGTGCCAGCAGTTTTGGACGGGACGAAGCTTTCTTT
-	TRBV18	few	TRBJ2-7	CASSPTSSGFEQYF	TGTGCCAGCTCACCAACTAGCAGCGGCTTCGAGCAGTACTTC
TRBD1	TRBV20-1	many	TRBJ1-2	CSARTGEGYTF	TGCAGTGCGAGGACAGGGGAGGGCTACACCTTC
-	TRBV29-1	many	TRBJ2-3	CSVKFAGTDTQYF	TGCAGCGTCAAATTCGCGGGCACAGATACGCAGTATTTT
TRBD2	TRBV11-2	-	TRBJ2-3	CASSFSPGLAGGRTQYF	TGTGCCAGCAGCTTTTCTCCGGGACTAGCGGGAGGGCGCACGCAGTATTTT
TRBD2	TRBV6-1	many	TRBJ2-3	CASSKRLAGDNTDTQYF	TGTGCCAGCAGTAAGCGACTAGCGGGTGATAATACAGATACGCAGTATTTT
-	TRBV12-3/TRBV12-4	-	TRBJ2-5	CASSTQGGEETQYF	TGTGCCAGCAGCACACAGGGAGGGGAAGAGACCCAGTACTTC
-	TRBV6-6	-	TRBJ1-5	CASRPYQRGFNQPQHF	TGTGCCAGCAGACCATATCAAAGGGGTTTCAATCAGCCCCAGCATTTT
-	TRBV5-1	once	TRBJ1-6	CVSSLESAVQGSPLLF	TGCGTCAGCAGCTTGGAGTCAGCGGTCCAGGGGTCACCCCTCCTCTTT
TRBD2	TRBV3-1	-	TRBJ2-7	CASSRGCLAGGYEQYF	TGTGCCAGCAGCCGGGGCTGCCTGGCGGGGGGATACGAGCAGTACTTC
-	TRBV29-1	many	TRBJ2-3	CSADREGGDTQYF	TGCAGCGCCGACAGGGAGGGGGGAGATACGCAGTATTTT
-	TRBV28	many	TRBJ1-2	CAANIGDYGYTF	TGTGCCGCTAATATTGGAGACTATGGCTACACCTTC
-	TRBV9	many	TRBJ2-3	CASSFSYSTDTQYF	TGTGCCAGCAGCTTCTCCTACAGCACAGATACGCAGTATTTT
TRBD2	TRBV7-9	few	TRBJ2-2	CASNPGTSGRGTGELFF	TGTGCCAGCAACCCTGGGACTAGCGGACGTGGCACCGGGGAGCTGTTTTTT
-	TRBV29-1	many	TRBJ2-3	CSVATATSTDTQYF	TGCAGCGTTGCAACAGCTACTAGCACAGATACGCAGTATTTT
-	TRBV7-9	many	TRBJ2-4	CASSYSAKNIQYF	TGTGCCAGCAGCTACTCAGCCAAAAACATTCAGTACTTC
TRBD2	TRBV27	many	TRBJ2-5	CASSTNPTPGLAGVPETQYF	TGTGCCAGCAGTACGAACCCGACTCCGGGACTAGCGGGAGTACCCGAGACCCAGTACTTC
TRBD1	TRBV20-1	-	TRBJ1-1	CSAAPGGGLTEAFF	TGCAGTGCAGCCCCGGGAGGGGGCCTCACTGAAGCTTTCTTT
TRBD2	TRBV6-5	many	TRBJ2-7	CASGDYLSTAYEQYF	TGTGCCAGCGGGGACTACTTATCCACCGCCTACGAGCAGTACTTC
-	TRBV20-1	many	TRBJ2-6	CSARDQRAGANVLTF	TGCAGTGCTAGAGATCAAAGGGCTGGGGCCAACGTCCTGACTTTC
TRBD2	TRBV7-8	-	TRBJ2-7	CASSFLAGGAWEQYF	TGTGCCAGCAGCTTCTTAGCGGGAGGGGCTTGGGAGCAGTACTTC
-	TRBV10-3	many	TRBJ2-1	CATSIGEQFF	TGTGCCACTTCTATCGGTGAGCAGTTCTTC
TRBD1	TRBV19	many	TRBJ2-3	CASSIRTGTTDTQYF	TGTGCCAGTAGTATCCGGACAGGGACCACAGATACGCAGTATTTT
-	TRBV7-2	many	TRBJ2-7	CASSLASGVPYEQYF	TGTGCCAGCAGCTTAGCATCAGGGGTTCCCTACGAGCAGTACTTC
-	TRBV11-2	many	TRBJ1-2	CASSVGGLYGYTF	TGTGCCAGCAGCGTCGGGGGCTTGTATGGCTACACCTTC
-	TRBV7-3	few	TRBJ2-2	CASSLRPAAGELFF	TGTGCCAGCAGCCTGAGACCAGCGGCCGGGGAGCTGTTTTTT
-	TRBV12-3/TRBV12-4	many	TRBJ2-6	CASSATQRWAAGANVLTF	TGTGCCAGCAGTGCGACACAAAGGTGGGCCGCTGGGGCCAACGTCCTGACTTTC
TRBD2	TRBV5-1	-	TRBJ2-3	CASSQLAGEGTDTQYF	TGCGCCAGCAGCCAACTAGCGGGAGAAGGTACAGATACGCAGTATTTT
TRBD2	TRBV28	-	TRBJ2-6	CASTGGASTGANVLTF	TGTGCCAGCACGGGAGGGGCGAGTACGGGGGCCAACGTCCTGACTTTC
-	TRBV28	-	TRBJ2-3	CASSLSGDTATQYF	TGTGCCAGCAGTTTAAGCGGGGACACAGCTACGCAGTATTTT
-	TRBV13	many	TRBJ2-7	CASSPPDSYEQYF	TGTGCCAGCAGCCCCCCGGACAGCTACGAGCAGTACTTC
TRBD1	TRBV10-3	-	TRBJ1-2	CATRGQDIHGYTF	TGTGCCACGAGGGGACAGGACATCCATGGCTACACCTTC
-	TRBV9	many	TRBJ2-2	CASSLTPSTDTGELFF	TGTGCCAGCAGCCTGACACCGTCTACCGACACCGGGGAGCTGTTTTTT
-	TRBV3-1	many	TRBJ2-7	CASSQVGTGSYEQYF	TGTGCCAGCAGCCAAGTGGGGACTGGATCCTACGAGCAGTACTTC
-	TRBV9	-	TRBJ2-2	CASSVAGTNTGELFF	TGTGCCAGCAGCGTTGCGGGGACGAACACCGGGGAGCTGTTTTTT
TRBD2	TRBV12-3/TRBV12-4	many	TRBJ2-1	CASSWLAGGYNEQFF	TGTGCCAGCAGTTGGTTGGCGGGGGGCTACAATGAGCAGTTCTTC
TRBD2	TRBV6-7	many	TRBJ2-7	CASSYFRDIGGEEQYF	TGTGCCAGCAGTTACTTTCGGGATATCGGGGGGGAGGAGCAGTACTTC
-	TRBV7-9	many	TRBJ2-3	CASNPGMLGGPIPDTQYF	TGTGCCAGCAACCCAGGAATGCTGGGCGGCCCTATCCCAGATACGCAGTATTTT